This TCR beta chain was identified during a study of shared clonotypes between healthy human individuals. General study findings and limits: The sampled material consisted only of blood, and tissue repertoires are likely to differ.

As concerns this clone: What it binds is not known.

Assay: immunoSEQ multiplex PCR; the TCRdb copy retains only in-frame clones and omits some. The sample carries about 2,100,000 clones, 90% to 95% recorded once. Germline CDR1 reads MNHEY; CDR2 reads SMNVEV (reference sequence). After removal of 2 bases from V and 8 bases from J, the junction contained 2 bases not matched to a gene. The CDR3 spans 14 residues. Naive-designated CD8 cells lacked CD45RO, were positively enriched for CCR7, and omitted terminally differentiated effector memory CD45RA+ cells. The sequenced material came from naive CD8+ T cells from PBMCs. The V and J genes are TRBV27 and TRBJ2-4; 11 positions agree with TRBD1. The sequence derives from a man younger than 35 in good health. Some clones in this sample may be carry-over from other donors' samples. The CDR3 reads CASSLGQGAYIQYF. The CDR3 bases are TGTGCCAGCAGTTTAGGACAGGGGGCATACATTCAGTACTTC.